The T cell receptor (beta chain) under discussion was sequenced for a study of OX40 agonist ivuxolimab in advanced cancers. Background on the study: Patients were dosed with the agonistic anti-OX40 (CD134) antibody ivuxolimab. At 82.7% male, the cohort had a mean age of around 56 years, ranging from roughly 20 to 85. Overall study findings and caveats: Antigen targets of the expanded peripheral T cells went undetermined.

In the case of this clone: Its antigen remains unknown.

The assay was immunoSEQ multiplex PCR, and TCRdb's table has in-frame clones only and misses some. This table has fewer than 85,000 clones, about four fifths appearing once. The CDR3 consists of 14 residues. From germline, CDR1 is ENHRY and CDR2 SYGVKD. The V end was cut by 7 bases, the J end by 0 bases, with 9 bases between. The rearrangement uses TRBV10-3 and TRBJ2-2, with D perhaps given as TRBD1 or TRBD2 (6 bases each). The sequence came from an adult with an advanced solid tumor such as melanoma, head and neck, liver or kidney cancer. Material: CD4+ or CD8+ T cells sorted from blood, obtained in a trial of the OX40 agonist ivuxolimab. The CDR3 spells CAITGASNTGELFF. DNA of the CDR3: TGTGCCATCACGGGGGCGTCGAACACCGGGGAGCTGTTTTTT.